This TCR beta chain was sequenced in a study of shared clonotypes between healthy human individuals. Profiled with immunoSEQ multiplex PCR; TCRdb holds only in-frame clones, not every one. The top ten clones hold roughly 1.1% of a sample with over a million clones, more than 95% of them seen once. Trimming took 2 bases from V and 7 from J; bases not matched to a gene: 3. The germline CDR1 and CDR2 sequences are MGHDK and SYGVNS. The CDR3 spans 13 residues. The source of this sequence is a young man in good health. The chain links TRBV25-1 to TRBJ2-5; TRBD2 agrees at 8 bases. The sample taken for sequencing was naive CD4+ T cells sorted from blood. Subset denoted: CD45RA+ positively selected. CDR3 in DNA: TGTGCCAGCAGTGAAGCGGCGGGAGGGACCCAGTACTTC. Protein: CASSEAAGGTQYF.